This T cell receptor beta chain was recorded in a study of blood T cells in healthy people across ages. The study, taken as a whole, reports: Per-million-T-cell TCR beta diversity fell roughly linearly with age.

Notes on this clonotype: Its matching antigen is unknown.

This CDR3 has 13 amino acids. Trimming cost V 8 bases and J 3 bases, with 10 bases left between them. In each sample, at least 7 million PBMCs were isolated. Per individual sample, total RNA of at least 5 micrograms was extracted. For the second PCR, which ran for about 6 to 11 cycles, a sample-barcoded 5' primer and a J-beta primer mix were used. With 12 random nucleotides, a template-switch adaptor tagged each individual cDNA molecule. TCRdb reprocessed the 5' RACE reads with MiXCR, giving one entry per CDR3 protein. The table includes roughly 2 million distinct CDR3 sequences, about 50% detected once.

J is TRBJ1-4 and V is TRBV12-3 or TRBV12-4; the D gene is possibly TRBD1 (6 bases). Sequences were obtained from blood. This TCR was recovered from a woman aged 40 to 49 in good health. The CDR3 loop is CASGAGANEKLFF. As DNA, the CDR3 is TGTGCCAGCGGGGCAGGGGCTAATGAAAAACTGTTTTTT.